This TCR beta chain was documented in a study of cytomegalovirus exposure and HLA in healthy donors. PCR was performed using 60 Vbeta and 13 Jbeta primers. As originally analysed: Around 11 million shared chains were among 65 million to 85 million unique TCR beta chains counted in a later analysis. Sequenced by immunoSEQ multiplex PCR; TCRdb stores in-frame clones only, minus some. V and J calls and clone size come straight from that table; D and trimming were deduced from the DNA. Of some 90,000 clones detected, around 86% appear once; the ten largest clones hold roughly 4%. The V gene's germline CDR1 is MNHEY and CDR2 SVGAGI. The ends were cut back, 2 bases at V and 2 bases at J, with 9 bases in the middle. The CDR3 length is 15 residues.

V gene TRBV6-5 combines with J gene TRBJ2-2; no reliable D call. The specimen was PBMCs. This sequence was found in a woman aged 70-85 years in good health and CMV-seropositive. The CDR3 coding sequence is TGTGCCAGCAGTTACGGAACAGTAAACACCGGGGAGCTGTTTTTT. As protein: CASSYGTVNTGELFF.